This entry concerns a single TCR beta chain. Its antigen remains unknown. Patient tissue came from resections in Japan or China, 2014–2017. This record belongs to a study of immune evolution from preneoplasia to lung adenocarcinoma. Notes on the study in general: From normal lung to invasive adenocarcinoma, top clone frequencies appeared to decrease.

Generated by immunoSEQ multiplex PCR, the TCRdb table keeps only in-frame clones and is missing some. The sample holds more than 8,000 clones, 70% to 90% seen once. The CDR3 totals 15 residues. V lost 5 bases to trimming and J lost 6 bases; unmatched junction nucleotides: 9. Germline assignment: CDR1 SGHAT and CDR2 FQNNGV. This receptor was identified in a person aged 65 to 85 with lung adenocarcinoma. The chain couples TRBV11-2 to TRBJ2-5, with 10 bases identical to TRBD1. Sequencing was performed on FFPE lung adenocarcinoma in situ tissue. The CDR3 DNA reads TGTGCCAGCAGCGTCAGCGGGACAGGGGTAAAGACCCAGTACTTC. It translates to CASSVSGTGVKTQYF.